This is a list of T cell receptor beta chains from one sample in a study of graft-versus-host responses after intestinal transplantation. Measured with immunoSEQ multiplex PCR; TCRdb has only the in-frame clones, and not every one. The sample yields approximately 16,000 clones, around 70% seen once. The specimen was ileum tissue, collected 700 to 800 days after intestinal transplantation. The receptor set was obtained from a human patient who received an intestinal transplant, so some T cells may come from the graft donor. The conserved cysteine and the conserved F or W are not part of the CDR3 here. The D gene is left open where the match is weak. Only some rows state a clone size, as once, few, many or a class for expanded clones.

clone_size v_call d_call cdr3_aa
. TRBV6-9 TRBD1 ASRGTGTAYEQY
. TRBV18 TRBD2 ASSSGLAGYEQY
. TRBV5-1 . ASSLVSGPSYEQY
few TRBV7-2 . ASSLTPLSGPLYNEQF
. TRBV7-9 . ASSLGTGPGTGELF
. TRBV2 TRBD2 ASSESQAGGADTQY
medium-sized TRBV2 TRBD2 AGGLGTYEQY
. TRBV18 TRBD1 ASSPLPGQGTQPQH
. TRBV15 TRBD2 ATSRLADNEQF
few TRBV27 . ASSLGGLGGYT
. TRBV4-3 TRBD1 ASSQLTGGDTDTQY